These 3 T cell receptor beta chains were all obtained from the same sample, sequenced in a study of vaccination and CD4 T cells after COVID-19. The Oncomine TCR Beta short-read assay was applied to DNA of cultured CD4+ T cells. A single record per CDR3 protein comes from TCRdb applying MiXCR to the PCR reads. Of 9,000 to 15,000 distinct CDR3 sequences in the sample, around 50% are singletons; the top ten hold more than 25%. No antigens are known for them. Treatment indicated: approximately nine-day PBMC culture with coronavirus spike peptide pools or control peptides (ViraFEST assay). Sequenced sample: CD4+ T cells from blood, cultured in vitro. The receptors stem from a human donor who had recovered from COVID-19.

The V call is TRBV20-1, the J call TRBJ1-5; D is unclear. V was pared by 5 bases and J by 7 bases, with 18 bases between. CDR1 DFQATT and CDR2 SNEGSKA come from the germline V gene (reference sequence). CDR3 length equals 14 residues. The CDR3 bases are TGCAGTGCTCACGCCGAAGGGAGCCGGCAGCCCCAGCATTTT. It translates to CSAHAEGSRQPQHF.

The chain has TRBV6-1 and TRBJ1-2; a weak D match, TRBD1 (5 bases). The V end was cut by 5 bases, the J end by 8 bases, with 21 bases between. Germline lookup yields CDR1 MNHNS and CDR2 SASEGT. The CDR3 sequence is 15 residues long. The CDR3 coding sequence is TGTGCCAGCAGTCCGAATCGCCGGGACCACGGAGGCTACACCTTC. Translated: CASSPNRRDHGGYTF.

The V gene is TRBV7-9, the J gene TRBJ2-5; D not resolved. This CDR3 contains 14 residues. V lost 4 bases, J lost 0 bases, and 9 bases lay in between. Germline V lookup: CDR1 SEHNR, CDR2 FQNEAQ (reference sequence). In DNA, the CDR3 is TGTGCCAGCAGCTCCCTCCGGGACCAAGAGACCCAGTACTTC. This encodes CASSSLRDQETQYF.